A single sample is the source of the 28 T cell receptor beta chains below, sequenced in a study of cytomegalovirus exposure and HLA in healthy donors. TCRdb's copy holds only in-frame clones and misses some; the assay was immunoSEQ multiplex PCR. Among 70,000 or so clones listed, 94% were seen once. Sequencing was carried out using PBMCs. Receptors were obtained from a woman under 30 in good health and CMV-seronegative.

The J gene is TRBJ1-5, the V gene TRBV7-8, with 11 bases that match TRBD1. The germline V gene encodes CDR1 SGHVS and CDR2 FQNEAQ. V shed 4 bases, J shed 5 bases, and the junction held 4 bases outside the gene matches. The CDR3 sequence is 15 residues long. The chain's CDR3 is CASSSTGQGDQPQHF. The CDR3 DNA reads TGTGCCAGCAGCTCCACGGGACAGGGGGATCAGCCCCAGCATTTT.

The CDR3 DNA reads TGTGCCAGCAGCGCTGTCGGTGGCTACACCTTC. This encodes CASSAVGGYTF. The V gene is TRBV7-3, the J gene TRBJ1-2, with unresolved D. Trimming pared 5 bases from V and 7 bases from J, leaving 8 bases between. The germline CDR1 and CDR2 sequences are SGHTA and FQGTGA. CDR3 size: 11 residues.

Of note for this clone: A read error may account for a junction end that differs from germline. The chain is built from TRBV6-6 and TRBJ2-7, with 8 bases lining up with TRBD1. There are 14 residues in the CDR3. Germline V gives CDR1 MNHNY, CDR2 SVGAGI (reference sequence). The CDR3 region has the DNA TGTGCCAGCAGTTTCCGGGACAGGTTCTACGTGCAGTACTTC. Translated: CASSFRDRFYVQYF.

V gene TRBV4-2 combines with J gene TRBJ2-3; D is unclear. Germline V gene sequence: CDR1 LGHNA, CDR2 YNFKEQ. V lost 1 base and J 2 bases, leaving 4 bases between the germline ends. The CDR3 extends over 13 amino acids. CDR3 sequence: CASSQAHTDTQYF. CDR3 sequence (DNA): TGTGCCAGCAGCCAAGCCCACACAGATACGCAGTATTTT.

The chain recombines TRBV15 with TRBJ1-5; possible D gene TRBD1, 5 bases. V was shortened by 1 base and J by 3 bases, with 16 bases between the two germline ends. Germline V CDR1 and CDR2: LNHNV, YYDKDF (reference sequence). CDR3 size: 17 residues. CDR3 DNA: TGTGCCACCAGCAGAGGGGCCGGGACGGGACTCAATCAGCCCCAGCATTTT. This gives the protein CATSRGAGTGLNQPQHF. The full variable domain, completed using reference TRBV15 and TRBJ1-5, is DAMVIQNPRYQVTQFGKPVTLSCSQTLNHNVMYWYQQKSSQAPKLLFHYYDKDFNNEADTPDNFQSRRPNTSFCFLDIRSPGLGDTAMYLCATSRGAGTGLNQPQHFGDGTRLSIL.

This chain connects TRBV6-1 to TRBJ2-3; TRBD2 matches at 8 bases. The CDR3 sequence is 17 residues long. CDR1 is MNHNS, CDR2 SASEGT, per germline. The junction had 10 bases not matched to a gene; V was cut back by 2 bases and J by 3 bases. The CDR3 DNA reads as TGTGCCAGCAGTGAACGCTTATACAGCGGGAGAACAGATACGCAGTATTTT. Amino acids: CASSERLYSGRTDTQYF.

This chain joins TRBV9 and TRBJ1-3, with 7 bases identical to TRBD1. Germline CDR1 SGDLS, CDR2 YYNGEE. The CDR3 loop spans 15 amino acids. V shed 0 bases, J shed 0 bases, and the junction held 0 bases outside the gene matches. The CDR3 reads CASSVEGASGNTIYF. CDR3 DNA: TGTGCCAGCAGCGTAGAGGGGGCCTCTGGAAACACCATATATTTT.

The V and J genes are TRBV28 and TRBJ1-4; TRBD1 agrees at 7 bases. CDR1 and CDR2 (germline): MDHEN, SYDVKM. The CDR3 sequence is 14 residues long. J gave up 7 bases and V 7 bases, and 9 bases lay outside the gene matches. In nucleotides, the CDR3 is TGTGCCAGCACCTCCGGGACAGAGCGTGAAAAACTGTTTTTT. This encodes CASTSGTEREKLFF.

The chain combines TRBV9 with TRBJ2-3; 16 nucleotides match TRBD2. Germline V lookup: CDR1 SGDLS, CDR2 YYNGEE. J was trimmed by 2 bases and V by 4 bases; bases with no gene match: 7. The CDR3 length is 18 residues. DNA for the CDR3: TGTGCCAGCAGCCCATCCGGGACTAGCGGGGGGGCCACAGATACGCAGTATTTT. Protein product: CASSPSGTSGGATDTQYF.

This clone was seen only once. This chain links TRBV7-9 with TRBJ2-1, with a weak D call TRBD2 (6 bases). Per germline, CDR1 SEHNR and CDR2 FQNEAQ (reference sequence). Trimming removed 7 bases at V and 3 bases at J, with 19 bases between. The CDR3 covers 16 residues. CDR3 sequence: CASTRERTNHYNEQFF. The DNA of the CDR3 is TGTGCCAGCACGCGAGAAAGGACTAATCACTACAATGAGCAGTTCTTC.

This clone was observed once. CDR3 nucleotides: TGCGCCAGCAGCTTGGGGACAGGCGTCAATCAGCCCCAGCATTTT. Amino acids: CASSLGTGVNQPQHF. This chain connects TRBV5-1 to TRBJ1-5; 7 bases match TRBD1. This CDR3 contains 15 residues. The V and J ends lost 0 bases and 3 bases, in that order; junction bases with no gene match: 3. The germline V gene encodes CDR1 SGHRS and CDR2 YFSETQ.

The chain combines TRBV9 with TRBJ1-2; D is ambiguous. The germline V and J ends were trimmed by 0 bases and 8 bases, with 8 bases remaining between them. CDR3 length: 12 residues. Germline CDR1 reads SGDLS; CDR2 reads YYNGEE. The DNA of the CDR3 is TGTGCCAGCAGCGTAGATGAGGGCGGCTACACCTTC. Its protein product is CASSVDEGGYTF.

The rearrangement links TRBV30 to TRBJ2-1; D is perhaps TRBD1 (6 bases). CDR1 and CDR2 from the germline V gene are GTSNPN and SVGIG (reference sequence). This CDR3 has 16 amino acids. V was trimmed by 3 bases and J by 0 bases, leaving 15 bases between them. CDR3 sequence reads: CAWRRRGSSSYNEQFF. DNA of the CDR3: TGTGCCTGGAGGCGTAGGGGGTCGAGCTCCTACAATGAGCAGTTCTTC.

The chain links TRBV13 to TRBJ2-7, with 11 bases aligning to TRBD2. The CDR3 extends over 17 amino acids. The germline CDR1 and CDR2 sequences are PRHDT and FYEKMQ (reference sequence). V dropped 2 bases and J dropped 6; count of bases not matched to a gene: 12. DNA for the CDR3: TGTGCCAGCAGCTTAAAACTAGCGGGGGCCGCACCCCCCGAGCAGTACTTC. It is translated as CASSLKLAGAAPPEQYF. Looking up the rest from reference TRBV13 and TRBJ2-7 gives the full variable domain: AAGVIQSPRHLIKEKRETATLKCYPIPRHDTVYWYQQGPGQDPQFLISFYEKMQSDKGSIPDRFSAQQFSDYHSELNMSSLELGDSALYFCASSLKLAGAAPPEQYFGPGTRLTVT.

The V gene is TRBV6-1, the J gene TRBJ1-4; 7 positions match TRBD1. Germline V gene sequence: CDR1 MNHNS, CDR2 SASEGT. V shed 8 bases, J shed 6 bases, and the junction held 6 bases outside the gene matches. The CDR3 is 13 amino acids. The CDR3 loop is CASWNRGDEKLFF. CDR3 bases: TGTGCCAGCTGGAACAGGGGAGATGAAAAACTGTTTTTT.

The gene calls are TRBV13 and TRBJ2-1; 12 nucleotides match TRBD2. Germline V gene sequence: CDR1 PRHDT, CDR2 FYEKMQ (reference sequence). Unmatched junction bases numbered 1, after V lost 0 bases and J lost 7 bases. CDR3 length: 15 residues. CDR3 residues: CASSLGLAGGNEQFF. CDR3 coding DNA: TGTGCCAGCAGCTTAGGGCTAGCGGGAGGGAATGAGCAGTTCTTC. Together with reference TRBV13 and TRBJ2-1, the CDR3 gives the full variable domain: AAGVIQSPRHLIKEKRETATLKCYPIPRHDTVYWYQQGPGQDPQFLISFYEKMQSDKGSIPDRFSAQQFSDYHSELNMSSLELGDSALYFCASSLGLAGGNEQFFGPGTRLTVL.

J is TRBJ2-3 and V is TRBV6-4, with 12 bases aligning to TRBD2. Germline CDR1 MRHNA, CDR2 SNTAGT. The junction had 0 bases not matched to a gene; V was cut back by 4 bases and J by 4 bases. This CDR3 contains 14 residues. The CDR3: CASSASGGADTQYF. The CDR3 region has the DNA TGTGCCAGCAGTGCTAGCGGGGGGGCAGATACGCAGTATTTT.

This chain joins TRBV28 and TRBJ2-5; weak D call: TRBD2 (6 bases). Per the germline V gene, CDR1 is MDHEN and CDR2 is SYDVKM. Between the trimmed V and J ends, which lost 5 bases and 5 bases, there was a span of 12 bases. The CDR3 is 13 residues long. CDR3 DNA: TGTGCCAGCAGTCGGAGGGCGGTTGAGACCCAGTACTTC. This codes for CASSRRAVETQYF. Combining the CDR3 with reference TRBV28 and TRBJ2-5 gives the whole variable domain DVKVTQSSRYLVKRTGEKVFLECVQDMDHENMFWYRQDPGLGLRLIYFSYDVKMKEKGDIPEGYSVSREKKERFSLILESASTNQTSMYLCASSRRAVETQYFGPGTRLLVL.

This clone was seen only once. The chain is built from TRBV7-3 and TRBJ2-1; TRBD2 matches 7 bases. Trimming removed 0 bases from V and 7 bases from J; junction bases left unmatched: 12. The CDR3 runs to 17 residues. The germline gives CDR1 SGHTA, CDR2 FQGTGA. The chain's CDR3 is CASSLTGRRENGNEQFF. The DNA for the CDR3 is TGTGCCAGCAGCTTAACTGGCCGGCGGGAGAACGGAAATGAGCAGTTCTTC.

The chain combines TRBV30 with TRBJ2-7; D possibly corresponds to TRBD1 (6 bases). The CDR3 has 12 residues. V shed 5 bases and J shed 3 bases, with 11 bases lying between them. Germline CDR1 is GTSNPN and CDR2 is SVGIG (reference sequence). The CDR3 spells CAWGQRNYEQYF. The CDR3 DNA sequence: TGTGCCTGGGGACAGAGAAACTACGAGCAGTACTTC. The full variable domain, completed using reference TRBV30 and TRBJ2-7, is SQTIHQWPATLVQPVGSPLSLECTVEGTSNPNLYWYRQAAGRGLQLLFYSVGIGQISSEVPQNLSASRPQDRQFILSSKKLLLSDSGFYLCAWGQRNYEQYFGPGTRLTVT.

Points on this clone: Other DNA sequences in this specimen translate into the identical CDR3. The V call is TRBV7-2, the J call TRBJ1-1; possibly TRBD1 for D (6 bases). The germline gives CDR1 SGHTA, CDR2 FQGNSA. This CDR3 region has 13 residues. Trimming removed 3 bases at V and 4 bases at J, with 9 bases between. The CDR3 is CASSLGGGTEAFF. The CDR3 nucleotides are TGTGCCAGCAGCTTGGGAGGGGGCACTGAAGCTTTCTTT.

This clone turned up a few times. The rearrangement uses TRBV2 and TRBJ1-2, with 7 nucleotides matching TRBD1. The germline V gene encodes CDR1 SNHLY and CDR2 FYNNEI. The CDR3 spans 13 residues. The V and J ends lost 8 bases and 1 base, in that order; junction bases with no gene match: 4. CDR3 DNA sequence: TGTGCCAGCCGGGGGACAGTTAACTATGGCTACACCTTC. It is translated as CASRGTVNYGYTF.

V is TRBV6-1 and J is TRBJ2-3; 8 bases match TRBD2. The CDR3 spans 16 residues. Trimming at V came to 4 bases and at J to 3 bases, leaving 9 bases not matched to a gene. Germline CDR1 and CDR2: MNHNS and SASEGT. The CDR3 sequence is CASSAAGGGNTDTQYF. Here the CDR3 DNA reads TGTGCCAGCAGTGCCGCTGGCGGGGGGAATACAGATACGCAGTATTTT.

This clone was detected a few times. At the DNA level, this CDR3 is encoded by other sequences in the same sample as well. The chain joins TRBV7-2 to TRBJ1-1, with D perhaps matching TRBD1 (6 bases). CDR1 and CDR2 (germline): SGHTA, FQGNSA. The V end was cut by 4 bases, the J end by 4 bases, with 10 bases between. The CDR3 is made up of 13 amino acids. CDR3 sequence (DNA): TGTGCCAGCAGCTACAGGGTTGGCACTGAAGCTTTCTTT. Its protein product is CASSYRVGTEAFF.

The gene calls are TRBV6-6 and TRBJ2-3; tentative D call: TRBD2 (6 bases). The CDR3 extends over 12 amino acids. V was shortened by 8 bases and J by 4 bases, with 10 bases between the two germline ends. Germline V lookup: CDR1 MNHNY, CDR2 SVGAGI (reference sequence). The DNA for the CDR3 is TGTGCCAGCGGGAGGTCGCCAGATACGCAGTATTTT. Protein: CASGRSPDTQYF.

This chain connects TRBV4-1 to TRBJ2-5; 7 positions agree with TRBD2. The CDR3 has 15 residues. The trim removed 4 bases at V and 4 bases at J, leaving 9 bases unmatched. Germline V gene data show CDR1 as MGHRA and CDR2 as YSYEKL. This CDR3 reads CASSPLGEGLETQYF. DNA of the CDR3: TGCGCCAGCAGCCCCCTCGGGGAGGGTTTAGAGACCCAGTACTTC.

This clone was counted between two and nine times. The V gene is TRBV10-3, the J gene TRBJ2-7, with 9 bases fitting TRBD1. The CDR3 is 17 amino acids. Looked up from germline, CDR1 is ENHRY and CDR2 is SYGVKD. J gave up 5 bases and V 0 bases, and 11 bases lay outside the gene matches. CDR3 protein: CAISESWTGEGVHEQYF. For the CDR3, the DNA is TGTGCCATCAGTGAGTCATGGACAGGGGAGGGTGTCCACGAGCAGTACTTC.

This chain links TRBV13 with TRBJ2-5, with 15 bases aligning to TRBD2. CDR3 length: 16 amino acids. Germline V gene sequence: CDR1 PRHDT, CDR2 FYEKMQ (reference sequence). Germline trimming cut 4 bases from V and 5 bases from J; bases unmatched to any gene: 5. The CDR3 spells CASSSGLAGGQETQYF. The DNA of the CDR3 is TGTGCCAGCAGCTCAGGACTAGCGGGGGGGCAGGAGACCCAGTACTTC.